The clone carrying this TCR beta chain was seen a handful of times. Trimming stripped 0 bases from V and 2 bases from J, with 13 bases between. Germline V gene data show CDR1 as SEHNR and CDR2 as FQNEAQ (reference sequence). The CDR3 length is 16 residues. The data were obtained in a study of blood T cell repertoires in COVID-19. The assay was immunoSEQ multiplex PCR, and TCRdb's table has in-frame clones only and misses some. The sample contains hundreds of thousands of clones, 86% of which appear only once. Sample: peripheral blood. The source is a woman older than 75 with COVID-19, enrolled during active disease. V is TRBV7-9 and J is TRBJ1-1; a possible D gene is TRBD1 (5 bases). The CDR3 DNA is TGTGCCAGCAGCTTAGCGGGGCAGGGCGGAAACACTGAAGCTTTCTTT. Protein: CASSLAGQGGNTEAFF.